This TCR beta chain was captured in a study of blood T cells in healthy people across ages (dated by TCRdb to about 2015). About the study as a whole: Template switching captured roughly one uniquely barcoded TCR beta cDNA molecule per two T cells in model experiments. Donors were grouped into four age groups: young (average roughly 15 years), middle-aged (under 40), aged (62) and long-lived (about 89). For two donors (one aged 18 to 29 and one aged 80 or older), the study analyzed two additional independent replicas of 1 million unique cDNA reads from the same blood draw. To avoid experimental bias, donors of different ages were spread randomly across the sequencing lanes. Using deep sequencing normalized with unique cDNA molecular identifiers, the study measured how TCR beta repertoire diversity changes with age.

The paper's findings and limits, for the study overall: Bulk unsorted PBMC profiling prevented conclusive comparison of naive and antigen-experienced compartments. Because donor CMV infection status was unknown, age-related changes in expanded clonotypes were potentially confounded. Estimates of total diversity based on one million sequenced T cells were considered lower bounds and underestimates. Observed TCR beta diversity correlated strongly with the percentage of naive T cells measured by flow cytometry. The long-lived group showed more naive CD4+ T cells, fewer expanded clones and increased TCR diversity than the aged group, suggesting age selection. Observed TCR beta diversity per million T cells fell roughly linearly with age, and a significant reduction was already apparent by age around 40.

Its CDR3 holds 16 amino acids, cysteine through phenylalanine. This entry keeps only the CDR3 DNA: 48 bases, framed from base 1. V is cut back by 0 bases and J by 1 base, with 1 base in the junction unmatched. According to the germline V gene, CDR1 reads LGHNA and CDR2 reads YSLEER. Donors were around 37 systemically healthy Caucasian individuals from Russia aged roughly 6 to 90 years. Roughly 9 milliliters of peripheral blood were drawn from each donor into EDTA-treated Vacutainer tubes. PBMCs were isolated by Ficoll-Paque density-gradient centrifugation, with at least 6.5 million obtained per sample. Trizol reagent was used to extract total RNA from PBMCs, with at least 5 micrograms per sample. For every donor, flow cytometry on a PBMC aliquot measured the percentage of naive CD45RAhigh/CD27high T cells. The library came from 5' RACE. Reads for this sample came from an Illumina HiSeq 2500. A second about 7 to 12 cycle PCR used a sample-barcoded 5' primer and a J-beta primer mix. A template-switch 5' adaptor carrying 12 random nucleotides introduced a unique molecular identifier onto each TCR beta cDNA molecule. At least 2.5 million CDR3-containing paired-end reads were obtained from each sample. All of the RNA was converted into first-strand cDNA using the Mint cDNA synthesis kit, with a TRBC-specific oligonucleotide serving as the primer. Following uracil-DNA glycosylase treatment, all cDNA underwent a first 18-cycle PCR with the universal primers M1SS and BC2_uni_R. Per the source publication's procedure: For normalization, 1 million high-quality reads, each with a distinct molecular identifier, were randomly selected from each sample. Reads with shared molecular identifiers were discarded instead of being binned into consensus sequences. CDR3 identification, clonotype clustering and error correction used MiTCR with a Q25 quality threshold and the strictest error-elimination algorithm. A nonparametric unseen species model with Euler transformation was used to estimate a lower bound on total TCR beta diversity. TCRdb handled the public reads itself, with Q25 trimming in fastp and clone calling in MiXCR, and kept productive beta chains. Entries are consolidated by CDR3 protein sequence, retaining the most common genes and DNA. The V and J calls follow TCRdb's processing rather than the paper's. In this sample the table shows roughly 800,000 distinct CDR3 sequences, 30% to 45% of which occur a single time. The ten largest clones take up 10% to 15% of the sample.

This clonotype came up once. Its target antigen remains unknown. Within one base of it there is no much larger clone, and no base qualities were kept. A single read constitutes weak evidence. Input material: blood. This TCR was recovered from a man aged 18 to 30 in good health. The V and J segments used are TRBV4-3 and TRBJ2-5, with 11 central nucleotides matching TRBD2. The CDR3 protein is CASSQETSGVQETQYF. The nucleotides read TGCGCCAGCAGCCAAGAGACTAGCGGGGTCCAAGAGACCCAGTACTTC.